This T cell receptor (beta chain) was observed in a study of T cells expressing NK-cell markers. Study in general: The study drew TCR beta repertoires from sorted CD3+CD56+NKG2C+, CD3+CD56+NKG2C- and CD3+CD56-NKG2C+ T cells. Of eight sequenced donors, seven were HCMV-seropositive and one HCMV-seronegative.

The CDR3 covers 15 residues. The V gene's germline CDR1 is DFQATT and CDR2 SNEGSKA (reference sequence). Researchers built TCR beta cDNA using 5'RACE template switching with UMIs. TCRdb re-called the 5' RACE reads and shows each CDR3 protein once, DNA omitted. Seen in this sample are more than 90,000 distinct CDR3 sequences; the ten most common clones hold 15% to 20%. Sample: blood T cells: a sorted CD56 or NKG2C T cell subset, CD4+ or CD8+ T cells, or bulk PBMC T cells (not recorded which). The origin of this receptor is a woman between 18 and 69 years old in good health. This chain connects TRBV20-1 to TRBJ1-1. This CDR3 is CSASMGQGSNTEAFF.